Below, one TCR beta chain is given with its context. Its antigen is unidentified. The entry originates in a study of cytomegalovirus exposure and HLA in healthy donors. Study background: Unique TCRs from HLA-typed donors, around 79 million of them, were held in an early data release.

A multiplex PCR was run with 60 Vbeta primers and 13 Jbeta primers. The data were produced by immunoSEQ multiplex PCR, yet TCRdb's version contains in-frame clones alone and is incomplete. The table includes some 65,000 clones, roughly 70% detected once. Regarding the study as a whole: A later analysis associated 15,000 or so TCR beta sequences with HLA alleles at a 0.05 false discovery rate. Some V segments could not be told apart, so they were left out, TRBV6-2 and TRBV6-3 among them. Researchers catalogued 150 or so TCR beta chains as cytomegalovirus-associated.

Germline V CDR1 and CDR2: GTSNPN, SVGIG (reference sequence). CDR3 length equals 17 residues. The V gene lost 1 base and the J gene lost 1 base, with 19 bases spanning the gap. The chain uses TRBV30 and TRBJ2-5, with a weak D call TRBD1 (6 bases). The receptor was derived from a woman in her 30s in good health and CMV-seronegative. Source material: PBMCs. The CDR3 protein is CAWSGDVSGHSQETQYF. The CDR3 region has the DNA TGTGCCTGGAGTGGGGACGTTTCGGGACACTCCCAAGAGACCCAGTACTTC.